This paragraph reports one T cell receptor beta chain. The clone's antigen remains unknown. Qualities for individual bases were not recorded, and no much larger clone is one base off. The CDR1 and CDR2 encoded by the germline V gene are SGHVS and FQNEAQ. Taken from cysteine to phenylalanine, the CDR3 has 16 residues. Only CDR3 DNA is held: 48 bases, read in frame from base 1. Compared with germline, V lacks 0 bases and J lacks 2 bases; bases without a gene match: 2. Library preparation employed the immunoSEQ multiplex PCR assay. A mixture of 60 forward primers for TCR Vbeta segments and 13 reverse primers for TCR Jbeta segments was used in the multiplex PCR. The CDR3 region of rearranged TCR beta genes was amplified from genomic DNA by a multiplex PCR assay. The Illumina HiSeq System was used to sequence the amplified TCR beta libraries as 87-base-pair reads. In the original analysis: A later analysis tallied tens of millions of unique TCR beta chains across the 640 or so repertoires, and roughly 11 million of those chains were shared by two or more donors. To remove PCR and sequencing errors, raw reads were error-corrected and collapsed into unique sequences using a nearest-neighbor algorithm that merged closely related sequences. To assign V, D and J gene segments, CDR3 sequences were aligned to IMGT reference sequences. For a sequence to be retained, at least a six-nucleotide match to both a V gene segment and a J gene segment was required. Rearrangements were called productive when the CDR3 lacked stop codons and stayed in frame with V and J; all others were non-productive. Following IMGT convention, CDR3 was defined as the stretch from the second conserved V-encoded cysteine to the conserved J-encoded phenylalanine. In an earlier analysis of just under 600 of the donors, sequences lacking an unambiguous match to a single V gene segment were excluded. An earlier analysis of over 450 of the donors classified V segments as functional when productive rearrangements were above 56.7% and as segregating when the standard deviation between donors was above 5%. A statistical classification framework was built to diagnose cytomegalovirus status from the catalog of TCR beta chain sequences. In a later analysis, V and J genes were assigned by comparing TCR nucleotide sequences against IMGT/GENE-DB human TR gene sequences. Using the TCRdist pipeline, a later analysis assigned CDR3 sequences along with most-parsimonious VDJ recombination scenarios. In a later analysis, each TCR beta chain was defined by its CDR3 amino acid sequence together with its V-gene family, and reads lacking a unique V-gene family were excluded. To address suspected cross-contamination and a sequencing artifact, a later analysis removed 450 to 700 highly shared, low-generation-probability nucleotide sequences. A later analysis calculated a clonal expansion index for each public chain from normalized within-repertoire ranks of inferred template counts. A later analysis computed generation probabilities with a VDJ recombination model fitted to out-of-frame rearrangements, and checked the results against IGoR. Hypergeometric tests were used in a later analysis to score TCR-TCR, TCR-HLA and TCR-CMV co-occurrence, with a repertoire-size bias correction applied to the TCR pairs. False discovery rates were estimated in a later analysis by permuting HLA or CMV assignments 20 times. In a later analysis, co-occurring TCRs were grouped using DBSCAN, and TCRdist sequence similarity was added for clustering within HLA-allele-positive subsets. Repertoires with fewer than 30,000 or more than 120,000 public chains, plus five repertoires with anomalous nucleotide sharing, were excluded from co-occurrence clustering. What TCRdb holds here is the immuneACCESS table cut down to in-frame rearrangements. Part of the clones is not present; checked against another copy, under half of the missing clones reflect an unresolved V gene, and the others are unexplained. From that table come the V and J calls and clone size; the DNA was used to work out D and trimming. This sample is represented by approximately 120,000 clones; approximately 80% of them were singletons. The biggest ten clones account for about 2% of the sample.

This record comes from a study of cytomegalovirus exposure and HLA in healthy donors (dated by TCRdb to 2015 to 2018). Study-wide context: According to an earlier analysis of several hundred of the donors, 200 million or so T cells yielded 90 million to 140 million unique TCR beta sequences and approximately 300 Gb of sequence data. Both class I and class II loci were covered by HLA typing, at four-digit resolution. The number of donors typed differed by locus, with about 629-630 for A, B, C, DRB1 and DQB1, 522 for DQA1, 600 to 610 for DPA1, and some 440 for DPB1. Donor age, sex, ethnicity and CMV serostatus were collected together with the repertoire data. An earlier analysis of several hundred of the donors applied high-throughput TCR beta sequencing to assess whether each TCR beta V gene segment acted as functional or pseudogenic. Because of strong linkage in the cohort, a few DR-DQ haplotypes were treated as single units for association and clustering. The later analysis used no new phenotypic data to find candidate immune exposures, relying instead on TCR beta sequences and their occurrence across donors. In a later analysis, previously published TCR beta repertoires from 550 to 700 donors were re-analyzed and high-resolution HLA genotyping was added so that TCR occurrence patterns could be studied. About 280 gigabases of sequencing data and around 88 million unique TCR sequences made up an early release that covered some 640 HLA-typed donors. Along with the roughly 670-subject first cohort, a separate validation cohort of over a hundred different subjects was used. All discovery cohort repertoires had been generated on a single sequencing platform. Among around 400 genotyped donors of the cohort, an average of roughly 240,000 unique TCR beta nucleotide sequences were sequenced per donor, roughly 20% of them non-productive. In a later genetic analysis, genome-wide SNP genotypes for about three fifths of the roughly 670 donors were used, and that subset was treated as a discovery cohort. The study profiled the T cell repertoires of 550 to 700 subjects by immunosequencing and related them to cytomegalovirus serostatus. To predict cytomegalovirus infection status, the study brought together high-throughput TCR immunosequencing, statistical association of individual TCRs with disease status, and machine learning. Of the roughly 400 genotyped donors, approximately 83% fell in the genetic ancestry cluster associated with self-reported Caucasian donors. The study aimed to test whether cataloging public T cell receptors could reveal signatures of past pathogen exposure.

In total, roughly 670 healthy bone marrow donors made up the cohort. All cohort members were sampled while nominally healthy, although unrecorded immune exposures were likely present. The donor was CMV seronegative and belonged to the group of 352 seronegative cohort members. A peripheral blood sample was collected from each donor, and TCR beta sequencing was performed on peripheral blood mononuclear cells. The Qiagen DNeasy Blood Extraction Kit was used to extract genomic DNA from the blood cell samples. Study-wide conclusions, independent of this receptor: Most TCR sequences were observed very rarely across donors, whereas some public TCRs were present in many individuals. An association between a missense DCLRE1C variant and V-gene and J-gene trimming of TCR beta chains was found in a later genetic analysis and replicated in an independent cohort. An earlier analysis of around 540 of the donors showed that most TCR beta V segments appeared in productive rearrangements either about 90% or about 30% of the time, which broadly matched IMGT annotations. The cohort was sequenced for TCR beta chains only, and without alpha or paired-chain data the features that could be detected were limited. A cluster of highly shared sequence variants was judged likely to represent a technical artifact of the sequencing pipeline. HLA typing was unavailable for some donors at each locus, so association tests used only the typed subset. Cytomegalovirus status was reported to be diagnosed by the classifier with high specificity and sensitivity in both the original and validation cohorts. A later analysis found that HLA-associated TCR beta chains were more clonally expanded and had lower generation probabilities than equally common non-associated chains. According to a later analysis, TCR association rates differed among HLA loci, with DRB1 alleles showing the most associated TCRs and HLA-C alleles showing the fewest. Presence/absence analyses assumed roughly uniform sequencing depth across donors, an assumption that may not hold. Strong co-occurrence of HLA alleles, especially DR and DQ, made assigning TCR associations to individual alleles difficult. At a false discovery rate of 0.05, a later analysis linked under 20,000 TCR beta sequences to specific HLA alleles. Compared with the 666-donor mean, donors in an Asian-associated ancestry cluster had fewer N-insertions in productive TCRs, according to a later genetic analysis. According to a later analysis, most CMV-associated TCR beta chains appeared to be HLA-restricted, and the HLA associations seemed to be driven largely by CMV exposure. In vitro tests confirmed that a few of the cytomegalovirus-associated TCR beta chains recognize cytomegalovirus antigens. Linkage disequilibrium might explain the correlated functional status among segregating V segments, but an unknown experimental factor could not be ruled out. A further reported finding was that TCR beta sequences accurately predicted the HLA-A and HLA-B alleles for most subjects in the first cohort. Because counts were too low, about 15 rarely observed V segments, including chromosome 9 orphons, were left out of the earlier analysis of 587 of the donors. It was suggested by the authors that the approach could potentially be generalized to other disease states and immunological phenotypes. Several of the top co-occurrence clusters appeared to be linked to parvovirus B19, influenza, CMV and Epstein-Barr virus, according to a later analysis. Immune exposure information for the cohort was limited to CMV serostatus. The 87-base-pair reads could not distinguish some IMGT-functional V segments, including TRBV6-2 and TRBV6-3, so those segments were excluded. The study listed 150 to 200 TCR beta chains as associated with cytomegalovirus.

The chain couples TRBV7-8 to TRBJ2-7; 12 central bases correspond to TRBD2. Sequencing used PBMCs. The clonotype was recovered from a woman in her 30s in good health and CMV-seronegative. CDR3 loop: CASSLARTSGAYEQYF. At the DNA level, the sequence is TGTGCCAGCAGCTTAGCGAGGACTAGCGGGGCCTACGAGCAGTACTTC.